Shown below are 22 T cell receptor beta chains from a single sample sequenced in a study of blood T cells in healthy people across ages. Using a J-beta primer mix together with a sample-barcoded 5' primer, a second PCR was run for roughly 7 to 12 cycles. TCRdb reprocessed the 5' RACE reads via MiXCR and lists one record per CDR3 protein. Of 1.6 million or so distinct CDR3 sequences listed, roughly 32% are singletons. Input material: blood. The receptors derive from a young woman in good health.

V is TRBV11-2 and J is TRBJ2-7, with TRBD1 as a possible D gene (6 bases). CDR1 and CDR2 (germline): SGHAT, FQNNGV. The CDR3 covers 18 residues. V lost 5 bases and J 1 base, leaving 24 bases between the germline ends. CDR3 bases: TGTGCCAGCAGCCTTATCCCCGTTGACAGGAAAAGTTCCTACGAGCAGTACTTC. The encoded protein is CASSLIPVDRKSSYEQYF.

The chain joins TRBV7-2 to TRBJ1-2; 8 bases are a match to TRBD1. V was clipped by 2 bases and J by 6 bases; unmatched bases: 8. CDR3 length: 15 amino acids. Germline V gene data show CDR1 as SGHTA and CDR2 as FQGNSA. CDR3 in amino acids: CASSLFQGASHGYTF. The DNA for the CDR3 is TGTGCCAGCAGCTTATTCCAGGGGGCATCACATGGCTACACCTTC. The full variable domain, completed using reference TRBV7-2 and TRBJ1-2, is GAGVSQSPSNKVTEKGKDVELRCDPISGHTALYWYRQSLGQGLEFLIYFQGNSAPDKSGLPSDRFSAERTGGSVSTLTIQRTQQEDSAVYLCASSLFQGASHGYTFGSGTRLTVV.

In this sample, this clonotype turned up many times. The CDR3 reads CASSLGRGKETQYF. The CDR3 DNA is TGTGCCAGCAGCTTAGGGCGGGGGAAAGAGACCCAGTACTTC. The chain links TRBV7-6 to TRBJ2-5; 7 nucleotides agree with TRBD2. The junction had 2 bases not matched to a gene; V was cut back by 1 base and J by 3 bases. CDR1 SGHVS and CDR2 FNYEAQ come from the germline V gene. This CDR3 has 14 amino acids. Supplemented by reference TRBV7-6 and TRBJ2-5, the full variable domain reads GAGVSQSPRYKVTKRGQDVALRCDPISGHVSLYWYRQALGQGPEFLTYFNYEAQQDKSGLPNDRFSAERPEGSISTLTIQRTEQRDSAMYRCASSLGRGKETQYFGPGTRLLVL.

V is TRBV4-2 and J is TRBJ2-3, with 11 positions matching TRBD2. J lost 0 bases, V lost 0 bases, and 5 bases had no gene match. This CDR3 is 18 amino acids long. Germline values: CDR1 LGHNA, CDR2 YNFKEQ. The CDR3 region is CASSQDPSGGSSTDTQYF. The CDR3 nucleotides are TGTGCCAGCAGCCAAGATCCTAGCGGGGGGTCTAGCACAGATACGCAGTATTTT.

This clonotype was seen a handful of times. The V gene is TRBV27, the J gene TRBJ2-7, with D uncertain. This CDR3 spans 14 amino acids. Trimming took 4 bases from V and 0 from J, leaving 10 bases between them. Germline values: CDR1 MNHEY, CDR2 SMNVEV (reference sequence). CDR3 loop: CASSSDLDSYEQYF. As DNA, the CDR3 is TGTGCCAGCAGTTCCGACTTGGACTCCTACGAGCAGTACTTC.

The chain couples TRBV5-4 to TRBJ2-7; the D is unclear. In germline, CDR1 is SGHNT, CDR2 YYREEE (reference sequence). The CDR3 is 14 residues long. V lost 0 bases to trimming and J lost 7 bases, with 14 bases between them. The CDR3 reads CASSLADESREQYF. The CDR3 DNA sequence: TGTGCCAGCAGCTTGGCGGACGAGAGCAGGGAGCAGTACTTC. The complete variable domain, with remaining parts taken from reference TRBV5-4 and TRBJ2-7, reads ETGVTQSPTHLIKTRGQQVTLRCSSQSGHNTVSWYQQALGQGPQFIFQYYREEENGRGNFPPRFSGLQFPNYSSELNVNALELDDSALYLCASSLADESREQYFGPGTRLTVT.

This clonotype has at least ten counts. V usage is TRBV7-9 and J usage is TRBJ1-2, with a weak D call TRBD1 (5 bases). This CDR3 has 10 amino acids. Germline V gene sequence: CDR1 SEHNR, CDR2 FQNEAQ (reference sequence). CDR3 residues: CASMGDGYTF. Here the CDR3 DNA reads TGTGCGTCGATGGGGGATGGCTACACCTTC.

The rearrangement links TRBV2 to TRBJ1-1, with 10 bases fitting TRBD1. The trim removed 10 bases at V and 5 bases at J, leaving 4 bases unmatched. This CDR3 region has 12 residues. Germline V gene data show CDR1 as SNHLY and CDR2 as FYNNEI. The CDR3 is CATGQGKTEAFF. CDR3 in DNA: TGTGCCACGGGACAGGGGAAGACTGAAGCTTTCTTT.

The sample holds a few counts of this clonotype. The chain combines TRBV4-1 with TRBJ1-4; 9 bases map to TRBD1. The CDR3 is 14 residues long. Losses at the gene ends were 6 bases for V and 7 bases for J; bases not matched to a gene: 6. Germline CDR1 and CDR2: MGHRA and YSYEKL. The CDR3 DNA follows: TGCGCCAGCAGATATGACAGGGGGAGTGAAAAACTGTTTTTT. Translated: CASRYDRGSEKLFF.

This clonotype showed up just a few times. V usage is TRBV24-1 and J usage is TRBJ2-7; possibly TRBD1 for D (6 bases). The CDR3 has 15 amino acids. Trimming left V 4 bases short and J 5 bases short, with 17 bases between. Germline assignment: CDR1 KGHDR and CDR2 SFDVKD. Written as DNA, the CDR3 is TGTGCCACCAGTGACCGCCGCACAGGGAACGACGAGCAGTACTTC. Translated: CATSDRRTGNDEQYF.

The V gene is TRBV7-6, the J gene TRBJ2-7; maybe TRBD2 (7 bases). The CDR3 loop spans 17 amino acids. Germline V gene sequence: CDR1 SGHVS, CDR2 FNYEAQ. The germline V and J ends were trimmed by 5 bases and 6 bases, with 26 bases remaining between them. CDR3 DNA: TGTGCCAGCAGCCAGGGTTGGGGGGGCGCATCACTACGCGAGCAGTACTTC. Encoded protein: CASSQGWGGASLREQYF.

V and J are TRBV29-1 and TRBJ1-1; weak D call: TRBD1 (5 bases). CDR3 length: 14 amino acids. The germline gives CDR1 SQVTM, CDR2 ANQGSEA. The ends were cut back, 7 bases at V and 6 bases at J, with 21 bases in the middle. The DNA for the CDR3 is TGCAGCGCCCCAGGGCCGAGGTCCCCCTCTGAAGCTTTCTTT. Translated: CSAPGPRSPSEAFF.

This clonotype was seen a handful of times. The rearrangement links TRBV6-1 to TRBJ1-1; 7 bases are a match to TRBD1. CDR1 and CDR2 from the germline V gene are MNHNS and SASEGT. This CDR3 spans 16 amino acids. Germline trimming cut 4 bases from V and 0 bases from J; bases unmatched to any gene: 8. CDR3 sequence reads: CASSGGGTEMNTEAFF. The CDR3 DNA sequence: TGTGCCAGCAGTGGGGGGGGGACAGAAATGAACACTGAAGCTTTCTTT.

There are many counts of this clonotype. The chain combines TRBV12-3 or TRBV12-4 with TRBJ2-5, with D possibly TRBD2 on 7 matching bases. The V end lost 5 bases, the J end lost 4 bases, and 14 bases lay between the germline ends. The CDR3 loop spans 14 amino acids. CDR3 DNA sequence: TGTGCCAGCAGTCAAAGGGGGGGCTCAGAGACCCAGTACTTC. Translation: CASSQRGGSETQYF.

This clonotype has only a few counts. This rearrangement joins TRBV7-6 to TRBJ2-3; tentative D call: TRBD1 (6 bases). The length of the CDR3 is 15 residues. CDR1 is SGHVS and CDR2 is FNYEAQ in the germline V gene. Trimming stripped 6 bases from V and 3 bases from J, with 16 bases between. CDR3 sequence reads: CASSRTGRFTDTQYF. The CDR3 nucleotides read TGTGCCAGCAGTCGCACAGGGAGATTTACAGATACGCAGTATTTT.

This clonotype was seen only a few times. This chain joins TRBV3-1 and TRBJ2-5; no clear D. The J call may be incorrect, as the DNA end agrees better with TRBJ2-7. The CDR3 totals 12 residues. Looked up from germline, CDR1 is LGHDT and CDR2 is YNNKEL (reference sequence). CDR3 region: CASSQLSREQYF. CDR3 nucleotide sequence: TGTGCCAGCAGCCAATTGTCACGCGAGCAGTACTTC.

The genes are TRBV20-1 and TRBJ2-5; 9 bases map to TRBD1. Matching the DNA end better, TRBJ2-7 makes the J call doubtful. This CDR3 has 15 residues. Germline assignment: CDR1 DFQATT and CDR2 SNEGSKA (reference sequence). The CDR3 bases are TGCAGTGCTAGAGGCTTTACGACAGGGGGGTACGAGCAGTACTTC. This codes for CSARGFTTGGYEQYF.

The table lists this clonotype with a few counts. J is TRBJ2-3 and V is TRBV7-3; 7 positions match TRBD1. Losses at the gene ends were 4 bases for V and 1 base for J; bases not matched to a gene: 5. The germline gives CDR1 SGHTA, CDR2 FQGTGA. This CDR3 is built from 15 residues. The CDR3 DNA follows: TGTGCCAGCAGCTCACAGGGGTATGGCACAGATACGCAGTATTTT. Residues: CASSSQGYGTDTQYF.

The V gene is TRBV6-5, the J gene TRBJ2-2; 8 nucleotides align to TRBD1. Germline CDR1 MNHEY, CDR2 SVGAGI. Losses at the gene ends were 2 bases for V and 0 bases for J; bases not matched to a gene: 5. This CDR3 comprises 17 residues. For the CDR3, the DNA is TGTGCCAGCAGTTACCATGGACAGGGAACGAACACCGGGGAGCTGTTTTTT. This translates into CASSYHGQGTNTGELFF.

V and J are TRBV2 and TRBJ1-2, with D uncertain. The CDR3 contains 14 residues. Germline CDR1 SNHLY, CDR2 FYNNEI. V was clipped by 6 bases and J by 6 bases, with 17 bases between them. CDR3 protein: CASSPSPLADGYTF. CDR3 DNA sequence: TGTGCCAGCAGCCCATCGCCCCTCGCAGATGGCTACACCTTC.

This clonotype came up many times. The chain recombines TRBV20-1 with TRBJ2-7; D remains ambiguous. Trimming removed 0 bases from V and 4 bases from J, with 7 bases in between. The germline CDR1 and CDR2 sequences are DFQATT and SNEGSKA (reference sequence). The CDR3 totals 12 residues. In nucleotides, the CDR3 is TGCAGTGCTAGAGACAGGTCTTACGAGCAGTACTTC. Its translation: CSARDRSYEQYF.

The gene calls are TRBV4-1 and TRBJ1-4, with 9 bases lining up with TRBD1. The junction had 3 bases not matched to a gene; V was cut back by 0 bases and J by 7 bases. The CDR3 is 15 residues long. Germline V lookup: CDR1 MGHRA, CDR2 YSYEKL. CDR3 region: CASSQEETGGEKLFF. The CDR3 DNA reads TGCGCCAGCAGCCAAGAAGAGACAGGGGGTGAAAAACTGTTTTTT.